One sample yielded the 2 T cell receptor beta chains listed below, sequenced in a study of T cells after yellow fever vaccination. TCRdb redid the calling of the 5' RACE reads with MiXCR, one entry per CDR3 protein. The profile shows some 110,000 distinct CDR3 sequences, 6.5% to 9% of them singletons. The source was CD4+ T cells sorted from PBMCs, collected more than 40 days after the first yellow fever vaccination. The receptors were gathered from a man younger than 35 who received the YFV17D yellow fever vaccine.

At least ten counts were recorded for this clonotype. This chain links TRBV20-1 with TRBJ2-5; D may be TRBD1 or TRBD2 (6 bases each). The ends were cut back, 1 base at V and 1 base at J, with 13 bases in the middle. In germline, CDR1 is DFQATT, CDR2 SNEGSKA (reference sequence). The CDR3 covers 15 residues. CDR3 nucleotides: TGCAGTGCTAGAGCCCTCGGGGGCTTCCAAGAGACCCAGTACTTC. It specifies CSARALGGFQETQYF.

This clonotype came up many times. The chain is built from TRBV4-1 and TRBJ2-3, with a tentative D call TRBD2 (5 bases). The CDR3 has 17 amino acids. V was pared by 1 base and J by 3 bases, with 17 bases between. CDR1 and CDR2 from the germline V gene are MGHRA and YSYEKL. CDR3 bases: TGCGCCAGCAGCCAAGCCCGACGGGCGGGCCCTACAGATACGCAGTATTTT. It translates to CASSQARRAGPTDTQYF.